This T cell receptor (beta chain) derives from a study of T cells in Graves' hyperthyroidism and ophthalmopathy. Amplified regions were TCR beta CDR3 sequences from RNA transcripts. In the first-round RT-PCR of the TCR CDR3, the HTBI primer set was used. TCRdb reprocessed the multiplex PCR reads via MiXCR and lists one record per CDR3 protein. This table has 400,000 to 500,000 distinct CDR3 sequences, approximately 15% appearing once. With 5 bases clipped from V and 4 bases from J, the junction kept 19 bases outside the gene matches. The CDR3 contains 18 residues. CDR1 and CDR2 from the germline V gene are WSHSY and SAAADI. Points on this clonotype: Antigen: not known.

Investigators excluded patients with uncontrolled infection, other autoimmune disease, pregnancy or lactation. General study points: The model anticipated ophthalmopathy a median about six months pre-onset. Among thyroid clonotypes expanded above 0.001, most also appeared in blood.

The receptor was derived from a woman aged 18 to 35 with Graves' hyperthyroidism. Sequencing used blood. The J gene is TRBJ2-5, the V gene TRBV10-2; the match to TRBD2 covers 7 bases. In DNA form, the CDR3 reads TGCGCCAGCAGTTCCTTAGGACTAGGCGAAACAACGATAGAGACCCAGTACTTC. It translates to CASSSLGLGETTIETQYF.